Listed below are T cell receptor beta chains from one sample, sequenced in a study of blood T cell repertoires in COVID-19. Libraries were prepared by immunoSEQ multiplex PCR; TCRdb keeps only in-frame clonotypes and omits some of them. The table has 150,000 to 200,000 clones, approximately 90% seen once. What was sequenced was peripheral blood. Source of these receptors: an elderly woman in a cohort sampled during active or convalescent COVID-19. CDR3s include the opening cysteine and the closing phenylalanine or tryptophan.

V | CDR3
TRBV4-3 | CASSQEAGRNTEAFF
TRBV7-2 | CASSSSGSHSPLHF
TRBV30 | CAWTFRGSGANVLTF
TRBV30 | CAWSDGRGSSPLHF
TRBV10-3 | CAISESRGLAVVPYNEQFF
TRBV29-1 | CSVERQGGQETQYF
TRBV11-2 | CASSGTLGPAKNIQYF
TRBV27 | CASSPHTGNTEAFF
TRBV27 | CASTNSGGAYHEQFF
TRBV2 | CASNILTDTYGYTF
TRBV9 | CASSAGTGNQPQHF
TRBV3-1/TRBV3-2 | CASSQYPRRLVRVGELFF
TRBV10-2 | CASSDGGRTDTQYF
TRBV19 | CASSMDRGGSEQFF
TRBV10-3 | CAISEFTGGVDEQFF
TRBV19 | CASSINRGGETQYF
TRBV6-5 | CASAYQNSNQPQHF
TRBV6-6 | CASSFPRGGTNYEQYF
TRBV11-2 | CASSLSRISGNTIYF
TRBV5-4 | CASTARQGFTDTQYF
TRBV11-2 | CASSPSVSSYNEQFF
TRBV11-2 | CASSLLAGGGGETQYF
TRBV6-5 | CASSPQGNNQPQHF
TRBV15 | CATSATPRYANSPLHF
TRBV10-3 | CAISGERGSTDTQYF
TRBV6-5 | CASSRTSGLRAQYF
TRBV18 | CASSPPNGQGNQPQHF
TRBV6-5 | CASRNRAGGEKLFF
TRBV2 | CASSEGGANTGELFF
TRBV7-7 | CASSSAGEGTQYF
TRBV7-6 | CASSSLGQGVTEAFF
TRBV9 | CASSVGIGWQGFGELFF
TRBV5-4 | CASSPKERGLANEQFF
TRBV21-1 | CASSKGQRETQYF
TRBV6-4 | CASRRDMNTEAFF
TRBV28 | CASSSNPTPNNQPQHF
TRBV6-5 | CASSYSFLTEAFF
TRBV27 | CASRNTGLPNEKLFF
TRBV18 | CASSPSGQGYYGYTF
TRBV7-6 | CASTPSSGSSTDTQYF
TRBV19 | CASSLGQNYNEQFF